This T cell receptor beta chain is from a study of blood T cell repertoires in COVID-19. At the level of the study: Both acute and convalescent COVID-19 samples were obtained from the United States, Italy and Spain. Sources were T cells, B-cell-depleted T cells, or PBMCs; the material itself was cDNA or gDNA.

Authors' processing steps: Estimation of nucleated cell counts relied on the amplification of reference gene primers. The method was immunoSEQ multiplex PCR; TCRdb's version includes in-frame clones alone and lacks a portion of them. V and J calls and clone size are as listed in that table; D and trimming were resolved from the DNA. The sample has about 45,000 clones; approximately 80% are singletons. The V segment lost 7 bases and the J segment 1 base; nucleotides outside the gene matches: 5. Germline V lookup: CDR1 LNHDA, CDR2 SQIVND (reference sequence). This CDR3 is 15 amino acids long. This clone is classed as medium-sized. The sample has other DNA sequences that encode this CDR3 too.

The material sequenced was peripheral blood. The chain links TRBV19 to TRBJ2-2; 8 bases agree with TRBD1. This TCR came from a man in his sixties or seventies with acute or convalescent COVID-19. CDR3 in DNA: TGTGCCAGTACCCGACAGGGGTTGAACACCGGGGAGCTGTTTTTT. As protein: CASTRQGLNTGELFF.